This TCR beta chain comes out of a study of shared clonotypes between healthy human individuals. At the level of the study: A couple of women and three men aged 18 to 49 served as donors.

Using immunoSEQ multiplex PCR, the repertoire was profiled, and TCRdb retains in-frame clones only, with some absent. The table lists over 95,000 clones, under 70% of them singletons, with roughly a quarter in the top ten. V shed 4 bases, J shed 0 bases, and the junction held 11 bases outside the gene matches. This CDR3 region has 18 residues. In germline, CDR1 is LGHNA, CDR2 YNFKEQ. This chain links TRBV4-2 with TRBJ2-3; TRBD2 matches 9 bases. Specimen: memory CD8+ T cells sorted from blood. Subset here: CD45RO+ cells pooled with CCR7-negative TemRA cells. The TCR was taken from a woman under 40 in good health. DNA for the CDR3: TGTGCCAGCAGCCCCAATGGACTAGCGAGGTCTAGCACAGATACGCAGTATTTT. Protein sequence: CASSPNGLARSSTDTQYF.